This TCR beta chain was captured in a study of shared clonotypes between healthy human individuals. Study-level findings and limits: Investigators collected only blood, and repertoires in tissues likely differ.

On this clone: Its antigen is currently unknown.

Negatively enriched CD4+ T cells were divided by CD45RA into naive and memory. Germline V gives CDR1 SGHRS, CDR2 YFSETQ. Trimming removed 2 bases from V and 6 bases from J; junction bases left unmatched: 5. The CDR3 has 14 amino acids. For sorted subsets, about 190 ng DNA per replicate equaled roughly 30,000 T cell genomes. Generated by immunoSEQ multiplex PCR, the TCRdb table keeps only in-frame clones and is missing some. Of about 2.4 million clones listed, around nine tenths are singletons. This chain connects TRBV5-1 to TRBJ1-2; 9 bases are a match to TRBD1. The receptor was isolated from a young man in good health. The material sequenced was naive CD4+ T cells sorted from blood. This sample's subset: CD45RA+ positively selected. Written as DNA, the CDR3 is TGCGCCAGCAGCTTTTCGGACAGGGGAGATGGCTACACCTTC. This encodes CASSFSDRGDGYTF.